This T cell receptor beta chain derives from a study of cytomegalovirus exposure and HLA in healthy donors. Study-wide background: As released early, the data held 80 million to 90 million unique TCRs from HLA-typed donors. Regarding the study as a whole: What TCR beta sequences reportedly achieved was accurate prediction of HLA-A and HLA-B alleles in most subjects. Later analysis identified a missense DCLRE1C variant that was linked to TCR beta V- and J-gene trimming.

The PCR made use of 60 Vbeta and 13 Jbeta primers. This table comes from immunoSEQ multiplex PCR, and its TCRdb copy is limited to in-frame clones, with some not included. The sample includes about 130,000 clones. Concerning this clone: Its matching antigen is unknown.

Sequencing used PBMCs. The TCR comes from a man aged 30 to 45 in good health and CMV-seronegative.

The CDR3 nucleotides are TGTGCCAGCGGGGACAGTTTCGGCGAGCAGTACTTC. It yields the protein CASGDSFGEQYF. The chain employs TRBV2 and TRBJ2-7; 7 bases align to TRBD1. CDR1 is SNHLY, CDR2 FYNNEI, per germline. This CDR3 contains 12 residues. Germline trimming cut 8 bases from V and 6 bases from J; bases unmatched to any gene: 7. Full variable domain (outside the CDR3, taken from reference TRBV2 and TRBJ2-7): EPEVTQTPSHQVTQMGQEVILRCVPISNHLYFYWYRQILGQKVEFLVSFYNNEISEKSEIFDDQFSVERPDGSNFTLKIRSTKLEDSAMYFCASGDSFGEQYFGPGTRLTVT.